Listed below are T cell receptor beta chains from one sample, sequenced in a study of beta chain features in type 1 diabetes. TCRdb's copy holds only in-frame clones and misses some; the assay was immunoSEQ multiplex PCR. This table has 850,000 to 900,000 clones, under 20% appearing once. Sequencing used naive CD4+ T cells from blood. The receptors derive from a woman under 30 in good health. Both conserved end residues are part of each CDR3. D genes are given only for firm matches. A row's size may be missing; if present it is once, few, many or a size class.

clone size	D gene	J gene	V gene	CDR3 DNA	CDR3 protein
few	TRBD2	TRBJ2-1	TRBV5-5	TGTGCCAGCAGCTTGGTCCCAGCGGGAGGAGTTGAGCAGTTCTTC	CASSLVPAGGVEQFF
few	TRBD2	TRBJ2-1	TRBV29-1	TGCAGCGTTGCCACGCGACTAGCGGCTGTCAATGAGCAGTTCTTC	CSVATRLAAVNEQFF
few	NA	TRBJ2-5	TRBV7-8	TGTGCCAGCAGCTTAGGCGGAACAGAAGAGACCCAGTACTTC	CASSLGGTEETQYF
NA	NA	TRBJ2-6	TRBV7-3	TGTGCCAGCAGGGAGGGATCCGGGGCCAACGTCCTGACTTTC	CASREGSGANVLTF
NA	TRBD2	TRBJ2-7	TRBV5-1	TGCGCCAGCCGAATAGCGGGAGGACCGGACGAGCAGTACTTC	CASRIAGGPDEQYF
few	NA	TRBJ1-2	TRBV6-6	TGTGCCAGCAGTTACCTGACAGCGGGCAGCTATGGCTACACCTTC	CASSYLTAGSYGYTF
NA	TRBD1	TRBJ2-4	TRBV7-9	TGTGCCAGCAGCCTAGACAGGGGATTGTCCAAAAACATTCAGTACTTC	CASSLDRGLSKNIQYF
few	NA	TRBJ1-5	TRBV27	TGTGCCAGCAGCTTTCTGCCGGGCCCTAATCAGCCCCAGCATTTT	CASSFLPGPNQPQHF
NA	NA	TRBJ1-2	TRBV7-9	TGTGCCAGCAGCTTAGTTCGGAGAGATAATCACTCGGAGACCTTC	CASSLVRRDNHSETF
NA	TRBD1	TRBJ1-1	TRBV30	TGTGCCTGGAGAACCCTGGGACAGGCTGGGACTGAAGCTTTCTTT	CAWRTLGQAGTEAFF
NA	NA	TRBJ2-3	TRBV5-8	TGTGCCAGCAGCTTGGATCGCAGCACAGATACGCAGTATTTT	CASSLDRSTDTQYF
NA	TRBD2	TRBJ2-7	TRBV7-2	TGTGCCAGCAGCCCGGGACTAGCGGGAGTGGAGGAGCAGTACTTC	CASSPGLAGVEEQYF
NA	NA	TRBJ2-5	TRBV29-1	TGCAGCGTTATTGCCCCGGGAACCCAGTACTTC	CSVIAPGTQYF
NA	NA	TRBJ2-1	TRBV21-1	TGTGCCAGCGGCCGGCTCGGCCGGACAGGGGGGATAGGCAATGAGCAGTTCTTC	CASGRLGRTGGIGNEQFF
few	NA	TRBJ2-2	TRBV7-9	TGTGCCAGCAGCTTTCTAGCATATACCGGGGAGCTGTTTTTT	CASSFLAYTGELFF
NA	TRBD1	TRBJ2-3	TRBV7-2	TGTGCCAGCAGAGCCCGACAGGGCTCCCCAGATACGCAGTATTTT	CASRARQGSPDTQYF
few	NA	TRBJ2-2	TRBV19	TGTGCCAGTAGTATTTCGGTGGCTTCCGTCGGGGAGCTGTTTTTT	CASSISVASVGELFF
few	NA	TRBJ2-7	TRBV7-2	TGTGCCAGCAGCTTATCCGGATCCTACGAGCAGTACTTC	CASSLSGSYEQYF
NA	TRBD1	TRBJ2-7	TRBV18	TGTGCCAGCTCGCGGGACAGGGGCTACGAGCAGTACTTC	CASSRDRGYEQYF
NA	NA	TRBJ2-3	TRBV11-3	TGTGCCAGCAGCCTCCCCCTGGACGATACGCAGTATTTT	CASSLPLDDTQYF
NA	TRBD2	TRBJ2-1	TRBV4-1	TGCGCCAGCAGCCCCGTAGGTAGCGGGAGATCCGAGCAGTTCTTC	CASSPVGSGRSEQFF
few	TRBD2	TRBJ2-1	TRBV9	TGTGCCAGCAGCGCCGGACTTGGCGGTAGCGGGAGTAATGAGCAGTTCTTC	CASSAGLGGSGSNEQFF
NA	NA	TRBJ2-7	TRBV7-2	TGTGCCAGCAGCTTCGGGGCAGGGGAGCCCCTCGGGCAGTACTTC	CASSFGAGEPLGQYF
few	NA	TRBJ2-5	TRBV29-1	TGCAGCGTTCTTACAGGGAAAGAGACCCAGTACTTC	CSVLTGKETQYF
NA	NA	TRBJ2-6	TRBV5-4	TGTGCCAGCAACCAAAAAAAAGATCCTGGGGCCAACGTCCTGACTTTC	CASNQKKDPGANVLTF
NA	NA	TRBJ2-1	TRBV7-2	TGTGCCAGCAGCTTAAAAAATGAGCAGTTCTTC	CASSLKNEQFF
NA	NA	TRBJ1-4	TRBV4-1	TGCGCCAGCAGCCAAGACCGGGACACGGAATCGCTGTTTTTT	CASSQDRDTESLFF
few	TRBD1	TRBJ2-3	TRBV7-2	TGTGCCAGCAGAAAGGGACAGGGGACCTACACAGATACGCAGTATTTT	CASRKGQGTYTDTQYF
NA	NA	TRBJ2-3	TRBV11-2	TGTGCCAGCAGTTATTCCCAGGGCACAGATACGCAGTATTTT	CASSYSQGTDTQYF
few	NA	TRBJ2-3	TRBV6-5	TGTGCCAGCAGTTACTCATACAGGGTGCCCACAGATACGCAGTATTTT	CASSYSYRVPTDTQYF
NA	NA	TRBJ1-1	TRBV2	TGTGCCAGCATCGGGCATCCGAACTTGAACACTGAAGCTTTCTTT	CASIGHPNLNTEAFF
few	NA	TRBJ2-2	TRBV7-2	TGTGCCAGCAGCCCAACTAGTAACACCGGGGAGCTGTTTTTT	CASSPTSNTGELFF
NA	NA	TRBJ1-4	TRBV7-9	TGTGCCAGCAGCTTAATGGGGCATGATGAAAAACTGTTTTTT	CASSLMGHDEKLFF
NA	NA	TRBJ1-4	TRBV28	TGTGCCAGCAGTTTTTTCGGGAATCGTAATGAAAAACTGTTTTTT	CASSFFGNRNEKLFF
few	TRBD1	TRBJ2-7	TRBV28	TGTGCCAGCAGCCGACAGGGCCTAGGCTACGAGCAGTACTTC	CASSRQGLGYEQYF
NA	NA	TRBJ2-7	TRBV18	TGTGCCAGCTCACCACGCCGGGACTGGTCCTACGAGCAGTACTTC	CASSPRRDWSYEQYF
NA	TRBD2	TRBJ2-7	TRBV11-2	TGTGCCAGCAGCTTAGGTGCTAGCGGGTCCTACGAGCAGTACTTC	CASSLGASGSYEQYF
few	NA	TRBJ2-5	TRBV7-9	TGTGCCAGCAGCTTATACTTAGCGGTCCAAGAGACCCAGTACTTC	CASSLYLAVQETQYF
NA	NA	TRBJ2-1	TRBV7-3	TGTGCCAGCAGCTCAACGGGGACTGACAATGAGCAGTTCTTC	CASSSTGTDNEQFF
few	NA	TRBJ1-4	TRBV29-1	TGCAGCGTCCTCTTGACAGGAAGCAATGAAAAACTGTTTTTT	CSVLLTGSNEKLFF
NA	NA	TRBJ1-1	TRBV2	TGTGCCAGCAGTGAAAGCAGGGCCACTGAAGCTTTCTTT	CASSESRATEAFF
NA	TRBD2	TRBJ2-1	TRBV5-6	TGTGCCAGCAGCTTGGTCGGGACTAGCGGGAGCAATGAGCAGTTCTTC	CASSLVGTSGSNEQFF